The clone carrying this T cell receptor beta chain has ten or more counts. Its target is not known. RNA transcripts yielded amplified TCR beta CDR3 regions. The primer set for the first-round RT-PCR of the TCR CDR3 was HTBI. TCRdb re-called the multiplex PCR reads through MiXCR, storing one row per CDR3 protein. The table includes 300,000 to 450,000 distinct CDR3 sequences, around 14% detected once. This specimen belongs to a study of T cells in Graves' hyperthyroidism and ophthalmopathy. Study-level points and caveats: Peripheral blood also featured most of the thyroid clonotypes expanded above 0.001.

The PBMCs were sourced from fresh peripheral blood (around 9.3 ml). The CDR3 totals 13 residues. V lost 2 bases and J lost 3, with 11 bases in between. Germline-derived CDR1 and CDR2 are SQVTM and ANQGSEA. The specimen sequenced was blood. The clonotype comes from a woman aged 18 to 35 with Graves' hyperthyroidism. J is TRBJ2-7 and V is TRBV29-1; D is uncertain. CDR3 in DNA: TGCAGCGTTGAACTCAGCGCCAGCTACGAGCAGTACTTC. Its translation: CSVELSASYEQYF.